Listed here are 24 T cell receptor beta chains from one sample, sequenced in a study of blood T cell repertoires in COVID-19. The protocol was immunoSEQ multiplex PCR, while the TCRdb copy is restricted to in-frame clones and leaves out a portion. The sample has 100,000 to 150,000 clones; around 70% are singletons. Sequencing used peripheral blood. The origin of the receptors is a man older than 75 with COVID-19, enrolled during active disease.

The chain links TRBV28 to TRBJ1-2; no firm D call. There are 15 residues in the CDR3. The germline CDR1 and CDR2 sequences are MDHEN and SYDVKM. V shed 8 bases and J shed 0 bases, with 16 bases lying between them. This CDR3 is CASGLSGSTNYGYTF. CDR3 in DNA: TGTGCCAGCGGTCTGTCCGGGTCTACTAACTATGGCTACACCTTC.

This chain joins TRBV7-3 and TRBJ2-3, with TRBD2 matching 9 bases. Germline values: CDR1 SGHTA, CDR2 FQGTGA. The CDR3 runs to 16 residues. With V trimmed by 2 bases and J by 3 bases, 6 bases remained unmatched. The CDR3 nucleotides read TGTGCCAGCAGCTTAGGAAGCGGGAGGAGTACAGATACGCAGTATTTT. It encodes CASSLGSGRSTDTQYF.

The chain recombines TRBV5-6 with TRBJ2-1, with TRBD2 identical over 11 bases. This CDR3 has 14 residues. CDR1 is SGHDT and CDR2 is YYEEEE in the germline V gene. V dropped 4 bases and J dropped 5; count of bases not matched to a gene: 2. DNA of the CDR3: TGTGCCAGCAGCAGGGGACTAGCGGACAATGAGCAGTTCTTC. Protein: CASSRGLADNEQFF.

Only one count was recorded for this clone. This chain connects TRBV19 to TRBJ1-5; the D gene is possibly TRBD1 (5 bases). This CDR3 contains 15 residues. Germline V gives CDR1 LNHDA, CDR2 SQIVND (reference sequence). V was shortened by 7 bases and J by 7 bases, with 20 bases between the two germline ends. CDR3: CASTYTWGVGQPQHF. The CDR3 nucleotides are TGTGCCAGTACCTATACTTGGGGGGTAGGGCAGCCCCAGCATTTT.

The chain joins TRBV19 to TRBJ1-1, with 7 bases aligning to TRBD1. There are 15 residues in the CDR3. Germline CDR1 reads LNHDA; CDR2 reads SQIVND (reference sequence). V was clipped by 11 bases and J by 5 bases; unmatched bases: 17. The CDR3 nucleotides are TGTGCCGCAGGAAGAGGGGGCGATTTAACGACTGAAGCTTTCTTT. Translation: CAAGRGGDLTTEAFF.

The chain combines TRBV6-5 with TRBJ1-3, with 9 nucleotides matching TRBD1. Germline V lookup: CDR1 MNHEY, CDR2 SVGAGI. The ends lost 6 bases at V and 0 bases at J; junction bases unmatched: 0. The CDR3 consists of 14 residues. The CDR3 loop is CASRGQGSGNTIYF. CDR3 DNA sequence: TGTGCCAGCAGGGGACAGGGCTCTGGAAACACCATATATTTT.

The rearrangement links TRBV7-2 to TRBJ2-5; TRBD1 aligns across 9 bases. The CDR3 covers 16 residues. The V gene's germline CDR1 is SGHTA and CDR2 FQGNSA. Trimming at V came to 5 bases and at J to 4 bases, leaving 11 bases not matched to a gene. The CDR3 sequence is CASSALGDRVAETQYF. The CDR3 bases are TGTGCCAGCAGCGCCCTGGGGGACAGGGTGGCAGAGACCCAGTACTTC.

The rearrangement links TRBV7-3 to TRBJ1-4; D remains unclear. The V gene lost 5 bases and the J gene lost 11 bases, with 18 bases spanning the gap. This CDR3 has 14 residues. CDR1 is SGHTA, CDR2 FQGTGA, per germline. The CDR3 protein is CASSPETAGWKLFF. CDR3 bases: TGTGCCAGCAGCCCAGAGACTGCTGGATGGAAACTGTTTTTT.

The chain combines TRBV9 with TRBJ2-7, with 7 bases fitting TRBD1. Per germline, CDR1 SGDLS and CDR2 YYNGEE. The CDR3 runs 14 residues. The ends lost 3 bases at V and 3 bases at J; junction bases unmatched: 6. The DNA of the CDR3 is TGTGCCAGCAGCGGACAGGGATCTGGCTACGAGCAGTACTTC. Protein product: CASSGQGSGYEQYF. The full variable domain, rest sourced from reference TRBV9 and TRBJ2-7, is DSGVTQTPKHLITATGQRVTLRCSPRSGDLSVYWYQQSLDQGLQFLIQYYNGEERAKGNILERFSAQQFPDLHSELNLSSLELGDSALYFCASSGQGSGYEQYFGPGTRLTVT.

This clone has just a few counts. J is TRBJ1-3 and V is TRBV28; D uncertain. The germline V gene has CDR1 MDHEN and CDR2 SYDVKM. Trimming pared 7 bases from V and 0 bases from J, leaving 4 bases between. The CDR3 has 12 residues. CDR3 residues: CASINSGNTIYF. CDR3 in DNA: TGTGCCAGCATTAACTCTGGAAACACCATATATTTT. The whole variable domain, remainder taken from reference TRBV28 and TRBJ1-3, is DVKVTQSSRYLVKRTGEKVFLECVQDMDHENMFWYRQDPGLGLRLIYFSYDVKMKEKGDIPEGYSVSREKKERFSLILESASTNQTSMYLCASINSGNTIYFGEGSWLTVV.

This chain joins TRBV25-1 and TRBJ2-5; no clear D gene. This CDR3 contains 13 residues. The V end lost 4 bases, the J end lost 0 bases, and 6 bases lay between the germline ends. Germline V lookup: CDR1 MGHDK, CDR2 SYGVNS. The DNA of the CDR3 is TGTGCCAGCAGTGGAACAGACCAAGAGACCCAGTACTTC. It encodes CASSGTDQETQYF. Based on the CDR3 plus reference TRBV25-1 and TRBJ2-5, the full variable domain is EADIYQTPRYLVIGTGKKITLECSQTMGHDKMYWYQQDPGMELHLIHYSYGVNSTEKGDLSSESTVSRIRTEHFPLTLESARPSHTSQYLCASSGTDQETQYFGPGTRLLVL.

CDR3 in DNA: TGTGCCAGCAGCTTGGCGGTAAACTATGGCTACACCTTC. Protein product: CASSLAVNYGYTF. The gene calls are TRBV5-6 and TRBJ1-2; D gene unclear. The CDR3 extends over 13 amino acids. Per the germline V gene, CDR1 is SGHDT and CDR2 is YYEEEE. V lost 0 bases to trimming and J lost 2 bases, with 5 bases between them.

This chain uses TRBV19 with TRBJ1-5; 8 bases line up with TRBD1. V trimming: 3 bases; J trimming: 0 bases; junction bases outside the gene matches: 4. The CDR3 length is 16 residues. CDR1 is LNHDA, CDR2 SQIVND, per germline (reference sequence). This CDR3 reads CASSITGGSSNQPQHF. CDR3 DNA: TGTGCCAGTAGTATCACAGGGGGGAGTAGCAATCAGCCCCAGCATTTT.

The CDR3 region is CASWGQGLPYEQYF. The CDR3 DNA reads TGTGCCAGTTGGGGACAGGGGTTACCGTACGAGCAGTACTTC. This chain connects TRBV28 to TRBJ2-7; 10 bases fit TRBD1. CDR1 is MDHEN and CDR2 is SYDVKM in the germline V gene. The CDR3 runs to 14 residues. Trimming at V came to 9 bases and at J to 4 bases, leaving 9 bases not matched to a gene.

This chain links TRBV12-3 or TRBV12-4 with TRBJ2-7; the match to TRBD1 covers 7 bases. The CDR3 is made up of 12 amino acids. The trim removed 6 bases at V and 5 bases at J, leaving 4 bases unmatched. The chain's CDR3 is CASRTGLDEQYF. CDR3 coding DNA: TGTGCCAGCAGGACAGGGCTGGACGAGCAGTACTTC.

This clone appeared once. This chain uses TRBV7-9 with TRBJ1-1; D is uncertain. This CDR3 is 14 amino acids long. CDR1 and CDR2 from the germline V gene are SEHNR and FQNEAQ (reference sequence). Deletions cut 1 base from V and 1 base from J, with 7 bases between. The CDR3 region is CASSLGSGNTEAFF. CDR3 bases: TGTGCCAGCAGCTTAGGTTCGGGGAACACTGAAGCTTTCTTT.

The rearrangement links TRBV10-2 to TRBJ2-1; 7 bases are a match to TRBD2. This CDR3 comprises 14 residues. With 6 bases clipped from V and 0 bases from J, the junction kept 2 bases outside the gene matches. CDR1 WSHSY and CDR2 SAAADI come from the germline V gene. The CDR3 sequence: CASSERDSYNEQFF. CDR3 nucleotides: TGCGCCAGCAGCGAGCGGGACTCCTACAATGAGCAGTTCTTC.

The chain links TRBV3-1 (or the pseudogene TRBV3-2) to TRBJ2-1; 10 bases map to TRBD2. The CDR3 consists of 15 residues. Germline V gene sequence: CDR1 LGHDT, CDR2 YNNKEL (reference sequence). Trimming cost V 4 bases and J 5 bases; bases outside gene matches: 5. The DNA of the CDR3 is TGTGCCAGCAGCCCCTCCCTAGCGGGGGACAATGAGCAGTTCTTC. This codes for CASSPSLAGDNEQFF.

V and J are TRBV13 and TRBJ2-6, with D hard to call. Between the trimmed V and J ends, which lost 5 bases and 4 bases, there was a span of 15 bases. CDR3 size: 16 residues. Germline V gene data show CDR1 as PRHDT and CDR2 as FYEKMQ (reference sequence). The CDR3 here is CASSRLMRYGANVLTF. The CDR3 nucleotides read TGTGCCAGCAGCCGGCTGATGAGGTACGGGGCCAACGTCCTGACTTTC.

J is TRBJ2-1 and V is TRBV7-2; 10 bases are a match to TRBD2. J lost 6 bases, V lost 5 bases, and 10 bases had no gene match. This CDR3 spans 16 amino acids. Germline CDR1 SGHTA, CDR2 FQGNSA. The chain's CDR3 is CASSQTTSGITNEQFF. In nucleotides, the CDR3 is TGTGCCAGCAGCCAAACAACTAGCGGGATCACCAATGAGCAGTTCTTC.

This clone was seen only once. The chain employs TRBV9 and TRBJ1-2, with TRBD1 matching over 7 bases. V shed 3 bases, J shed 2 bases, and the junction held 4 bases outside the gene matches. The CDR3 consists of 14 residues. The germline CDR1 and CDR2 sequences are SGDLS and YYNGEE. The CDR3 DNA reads TGTGCCAGCAGCGGCCTGACAGGGAACTATGGCTACACCTTC. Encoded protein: CASSGLTGNYGYTF.

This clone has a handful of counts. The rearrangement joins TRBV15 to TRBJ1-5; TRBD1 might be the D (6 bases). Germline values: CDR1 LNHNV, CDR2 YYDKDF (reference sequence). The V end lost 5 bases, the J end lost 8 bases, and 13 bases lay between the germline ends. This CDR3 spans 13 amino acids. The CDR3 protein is CATSPHKGEPQHF. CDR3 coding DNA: TGTGCCACCAGCCCACATAAGGGGGAGCCCCAGCATTTT.

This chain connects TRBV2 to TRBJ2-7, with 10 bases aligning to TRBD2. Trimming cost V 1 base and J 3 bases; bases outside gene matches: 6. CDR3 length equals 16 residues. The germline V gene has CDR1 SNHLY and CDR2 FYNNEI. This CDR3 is CASSEVSGRPLYEQYF. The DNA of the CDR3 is TGTGCCAGCAGTGAAGTTAGCGGGAGGCCCCTCTACGAGCAGTACTTC.

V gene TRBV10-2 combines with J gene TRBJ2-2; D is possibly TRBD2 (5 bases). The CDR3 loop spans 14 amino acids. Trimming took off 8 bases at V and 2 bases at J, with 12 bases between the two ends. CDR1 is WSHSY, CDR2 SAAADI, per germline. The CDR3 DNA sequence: TGCGCCAGCGCCCGGGGAACCAACACCGGGGAGCTGTTTTTT. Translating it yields CASARGTNTGELFF.